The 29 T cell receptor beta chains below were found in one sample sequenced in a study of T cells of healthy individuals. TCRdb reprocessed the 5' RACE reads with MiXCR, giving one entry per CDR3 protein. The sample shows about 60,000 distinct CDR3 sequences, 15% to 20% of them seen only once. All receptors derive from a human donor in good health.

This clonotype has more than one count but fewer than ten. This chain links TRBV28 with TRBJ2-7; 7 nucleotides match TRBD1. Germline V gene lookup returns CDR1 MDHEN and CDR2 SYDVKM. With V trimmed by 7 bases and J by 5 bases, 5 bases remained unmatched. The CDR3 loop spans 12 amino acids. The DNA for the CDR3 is TGTGCCAGCATGACAGGGCTTGACGAGCAGTACTTC. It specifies CASMTGLDEQYF.

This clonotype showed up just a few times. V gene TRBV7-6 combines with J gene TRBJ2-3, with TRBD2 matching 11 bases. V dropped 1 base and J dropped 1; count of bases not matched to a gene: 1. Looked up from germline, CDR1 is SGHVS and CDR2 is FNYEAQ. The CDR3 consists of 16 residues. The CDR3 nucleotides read TGTGCCAGCAGCTTAGGACTAGCGGGGCGCACAGATACGCAGTATTTT. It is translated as CASSLGLAGRTDTQYF.

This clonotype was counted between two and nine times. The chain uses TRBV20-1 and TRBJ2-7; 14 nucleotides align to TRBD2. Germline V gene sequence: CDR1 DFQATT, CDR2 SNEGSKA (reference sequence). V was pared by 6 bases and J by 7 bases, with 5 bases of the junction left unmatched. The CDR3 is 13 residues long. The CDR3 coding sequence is TGCAGTGCCGACCGGACTAGCGGGGGGGAGCAGTACTTC. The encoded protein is CSADRTSGGEQYF.

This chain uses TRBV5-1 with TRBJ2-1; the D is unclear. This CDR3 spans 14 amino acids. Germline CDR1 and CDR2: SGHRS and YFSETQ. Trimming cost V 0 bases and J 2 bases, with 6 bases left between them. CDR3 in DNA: TGCGCCAGCAGCTTGGAGGCTCCCTACAATGAGCAGTTCTTC. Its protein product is CASSLEAPYNEQFF.

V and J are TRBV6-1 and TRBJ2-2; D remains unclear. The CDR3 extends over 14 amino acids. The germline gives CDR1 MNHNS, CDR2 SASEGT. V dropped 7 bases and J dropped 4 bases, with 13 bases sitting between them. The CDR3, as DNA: TGTGCCAGCATGGGTCTTTCCCTCACCGGGGAGCTGTTTTTT. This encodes CASMGLSLTGELFF.

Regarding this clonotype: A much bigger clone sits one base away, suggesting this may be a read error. The CDR3 sequence is CASSLRDTQYF. CDR3 nucleotide sequence: TGTGCCAGCAGCCTCAGGGATACGCAGTATTTT. J is TRBJ2-3 and V is TRBV6-2 or TRBV6-3, with D uncertain. V was shortened by 6 bases and J by 6 bases, with 7 bases between the two germline ends. CDR1 is MNHEY and CDR2 is SVGEGT in the germline V gene. The CDR3 spans 11 residues.

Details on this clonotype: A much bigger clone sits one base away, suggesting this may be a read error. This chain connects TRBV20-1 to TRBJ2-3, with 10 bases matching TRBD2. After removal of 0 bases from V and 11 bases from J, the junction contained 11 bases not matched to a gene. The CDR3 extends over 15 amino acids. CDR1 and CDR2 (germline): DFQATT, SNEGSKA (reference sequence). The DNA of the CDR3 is TGCAGTGCTAGAGATATGGTAGCGGGAGGTTCTGTGCAGTATTTT. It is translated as CSARDMVAGGSVQYF.

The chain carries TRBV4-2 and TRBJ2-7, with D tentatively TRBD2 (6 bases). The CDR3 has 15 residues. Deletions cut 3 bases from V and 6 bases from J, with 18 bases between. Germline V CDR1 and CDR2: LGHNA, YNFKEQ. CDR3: CASSQGAGYLSEQYF. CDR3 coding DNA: TGTGCCAGCAGCCAGGGCGCGGGATATCTCTCCGAGCAGTACTTC.

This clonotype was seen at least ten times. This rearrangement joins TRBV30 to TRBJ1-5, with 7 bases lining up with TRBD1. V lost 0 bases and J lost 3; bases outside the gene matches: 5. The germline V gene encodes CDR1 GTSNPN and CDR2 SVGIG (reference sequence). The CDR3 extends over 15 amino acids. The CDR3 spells CAWSVLGQLNQPQHF. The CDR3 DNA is TGTGCCTGGAGTGTATTGGGACAGCTCAATCAGCCCCAGCATTTT.

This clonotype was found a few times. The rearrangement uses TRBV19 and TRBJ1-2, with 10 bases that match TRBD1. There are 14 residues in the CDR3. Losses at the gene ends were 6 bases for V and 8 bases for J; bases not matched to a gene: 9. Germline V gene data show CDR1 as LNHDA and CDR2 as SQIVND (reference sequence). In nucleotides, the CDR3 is TGTGCCAGTAGCGACAGGGGGCGCGACGGAGGCTACACCTTC. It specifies CASSDRGRDGGYTF.

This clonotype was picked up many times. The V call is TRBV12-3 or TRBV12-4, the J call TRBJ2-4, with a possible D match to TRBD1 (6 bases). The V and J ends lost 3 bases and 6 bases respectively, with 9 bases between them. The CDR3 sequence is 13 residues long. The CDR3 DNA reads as TGTGCCAGCAGTTTCAAACAGGGAAACATTCAGTACTTC. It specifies CASSFKQGNIQYF.

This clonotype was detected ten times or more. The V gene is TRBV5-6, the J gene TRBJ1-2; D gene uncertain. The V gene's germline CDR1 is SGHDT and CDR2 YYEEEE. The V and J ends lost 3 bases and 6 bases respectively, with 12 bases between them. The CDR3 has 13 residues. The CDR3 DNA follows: TGTGCCAGCAGCTGGAACCGTGGGGATGGCTACACCTTC. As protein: CASSWNRGDGYTF.

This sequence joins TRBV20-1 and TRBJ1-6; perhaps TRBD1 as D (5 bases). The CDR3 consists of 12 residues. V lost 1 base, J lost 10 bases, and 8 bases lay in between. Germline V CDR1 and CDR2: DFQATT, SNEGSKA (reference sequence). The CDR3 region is CSARGGDSPLHF. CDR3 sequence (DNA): TGCAGTGCTAGAGGGGGGGACTCACCCCTCCACTTT.

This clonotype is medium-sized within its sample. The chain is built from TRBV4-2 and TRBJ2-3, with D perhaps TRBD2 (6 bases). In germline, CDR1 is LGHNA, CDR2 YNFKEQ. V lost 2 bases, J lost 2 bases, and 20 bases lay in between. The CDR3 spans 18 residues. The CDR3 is CASSQPVDGSGDTDTQYF. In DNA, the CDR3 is TGTGCCAGCAGCCAACCCGTTGACGGATCGGGAGACACAGATACGCAGTATTTT.

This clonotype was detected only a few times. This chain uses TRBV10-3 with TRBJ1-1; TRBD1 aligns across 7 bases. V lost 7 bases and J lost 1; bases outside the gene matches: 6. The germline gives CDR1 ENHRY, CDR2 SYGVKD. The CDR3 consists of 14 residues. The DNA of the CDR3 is TGTGCCATCATAGGGGACAGCCGGAACACTGAAGCTTTCTTT. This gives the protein CAIIGDSRNTEAFF.

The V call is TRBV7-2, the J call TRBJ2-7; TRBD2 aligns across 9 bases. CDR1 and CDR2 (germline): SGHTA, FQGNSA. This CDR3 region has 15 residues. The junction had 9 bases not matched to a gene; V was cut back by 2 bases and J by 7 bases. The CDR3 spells CASSLIAGGLQEQYF. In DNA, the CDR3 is TGTGCCAGCAGCTTAATTGCGGGAGGGCTTCAAGAGCAGTACTTC. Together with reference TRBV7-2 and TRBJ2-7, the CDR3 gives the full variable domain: GAGVSQSPSNKVTEKGKDVELRCDPISGHTALYWYRQSLGQGLEFLIYFQGNSAPDKSGLPSDRFSAERTGGSVSTLTIQRTQQEDSAVYLCASSLIAGGLQEQYFGPGTRLTVT.

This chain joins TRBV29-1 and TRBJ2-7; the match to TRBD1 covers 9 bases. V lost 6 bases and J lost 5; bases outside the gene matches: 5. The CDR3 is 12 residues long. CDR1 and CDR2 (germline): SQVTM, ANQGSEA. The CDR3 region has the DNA TGCAGCGTGGGGGACAGGGACCACGAGCAGTACTTC. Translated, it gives CSVGDRDHEQYF.

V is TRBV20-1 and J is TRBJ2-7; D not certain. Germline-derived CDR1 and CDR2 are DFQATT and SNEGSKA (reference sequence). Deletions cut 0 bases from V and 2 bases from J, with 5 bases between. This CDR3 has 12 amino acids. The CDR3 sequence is CSARDGTYEQYF. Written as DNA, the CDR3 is TGCAGTGCTAGAGATGGAACCTACGAGCAGTACTTC.

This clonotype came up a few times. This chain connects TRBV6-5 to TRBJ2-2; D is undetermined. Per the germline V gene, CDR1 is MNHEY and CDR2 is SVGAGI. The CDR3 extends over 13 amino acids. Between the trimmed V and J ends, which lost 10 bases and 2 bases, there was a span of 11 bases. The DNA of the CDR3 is TGTGCCATCACTTCCAGCAACACCGGGGAGCTGTTTTTT. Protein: CAITSSNTGELFF.

CDR3 in amino acids: CASSVSSGEQFF. CDR3 nucleotides: TGCGCCAGCAGCGTCTCAAGCGGGGAGCAGTTCTTC. This chain uses TRBV5-1 with TRBJ2-1; weak D call: TRBD2 (6 bases). V gave up 4 bases and J gave up 10 bases, with 12 bases separating them. The CDR3 extends over 12 amino acids. CDR1 and CDR2 from the germline V gene are SGHRS and YFSETQ.

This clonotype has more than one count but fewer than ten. CDR3 region: CSARGTKPYEQYF. The CDR3 nucleotides are TGCAGTGCTAGAGGGACGAAGCCCTACGAGCAGTACTTC. This chain links TRBV20-1 with TRBJ2-7, with unresolved D. V was shortened by 1 base and J by 2 bases, with 9 bases between the two germline ends. Germline assignment: CDR1 DFQATT and CDR2 SNEGSKA (reference sequence). This CDR3 comprises 13 residues.

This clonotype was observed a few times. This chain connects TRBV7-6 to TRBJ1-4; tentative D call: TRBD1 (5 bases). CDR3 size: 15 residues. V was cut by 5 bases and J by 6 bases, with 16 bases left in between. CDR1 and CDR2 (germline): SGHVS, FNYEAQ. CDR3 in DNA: TGTGCCAGCAGCCCCCTCGGGACTGGTCATGAAAAACTGTTTTTT. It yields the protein CASSPLGTGHEKLFF.

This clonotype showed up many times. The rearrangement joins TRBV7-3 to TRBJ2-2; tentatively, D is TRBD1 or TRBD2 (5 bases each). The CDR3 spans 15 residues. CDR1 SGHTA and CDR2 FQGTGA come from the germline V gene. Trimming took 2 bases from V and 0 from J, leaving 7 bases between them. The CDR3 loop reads CASSLEGPNTGELFF. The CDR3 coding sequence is TGTGCCAGCAGCTTAGAGGGGCCGAACACCGGGGAGCTGTTTTTT.

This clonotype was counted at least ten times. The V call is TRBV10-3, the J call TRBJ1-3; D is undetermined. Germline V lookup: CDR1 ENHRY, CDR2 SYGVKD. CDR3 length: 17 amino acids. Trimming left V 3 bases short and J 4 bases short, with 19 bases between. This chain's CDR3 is CAISDSTYSGGGNTIYF. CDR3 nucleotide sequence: TGTGCCATCAGTGATTCTACCTATTCGGGTGGAGGAAACACCATATATTTT.

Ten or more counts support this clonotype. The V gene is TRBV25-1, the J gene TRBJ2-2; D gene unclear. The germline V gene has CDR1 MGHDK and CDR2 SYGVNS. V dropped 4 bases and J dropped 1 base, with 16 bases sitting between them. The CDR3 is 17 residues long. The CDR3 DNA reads TGTGCCAGCAGTGTCTCTATCGGCAGGCAGAACACCGGGGAGCTGTTTTTT. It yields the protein CASSVSIGRQNTGELFF.

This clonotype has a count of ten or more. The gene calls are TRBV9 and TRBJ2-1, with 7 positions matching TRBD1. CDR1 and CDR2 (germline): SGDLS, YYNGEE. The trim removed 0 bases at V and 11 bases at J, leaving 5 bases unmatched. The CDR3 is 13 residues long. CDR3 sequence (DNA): TGTGCCAGCAGCGTAGCTACGAGGGGGCAGCAGTTCTTC. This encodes CASSVATRGQQFF.

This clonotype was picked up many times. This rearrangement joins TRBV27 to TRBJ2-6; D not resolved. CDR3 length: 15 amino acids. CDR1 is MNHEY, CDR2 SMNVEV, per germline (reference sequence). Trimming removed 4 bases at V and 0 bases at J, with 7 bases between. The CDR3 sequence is CASSYISSGANVLTF. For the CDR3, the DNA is TGTGCCAGCAGTTATATAAGCTCTGGGGCCAACGTCCTGACTTTC. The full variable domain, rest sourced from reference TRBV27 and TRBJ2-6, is EAQVTQNPRYLITVTGKKLTVTCSQNMNHEYMSWYRQDPGLGLRQIYYSMNVEVTDKGDVPEGYKVSRKEKRNFPLILESPSPNQTSLYFCASSYISSGANVLTFGAGSRLTVL.

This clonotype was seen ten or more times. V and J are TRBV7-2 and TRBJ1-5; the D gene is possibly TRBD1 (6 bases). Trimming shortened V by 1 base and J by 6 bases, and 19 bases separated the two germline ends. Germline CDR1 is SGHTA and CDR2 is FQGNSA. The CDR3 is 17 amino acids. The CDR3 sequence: CASSLVVRGGKIQPQHF. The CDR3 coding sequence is TGTGCCAGCAGCTTAGTAGTTCGCGGGGGCAAGATTCAGCCCCAGCATTTT.

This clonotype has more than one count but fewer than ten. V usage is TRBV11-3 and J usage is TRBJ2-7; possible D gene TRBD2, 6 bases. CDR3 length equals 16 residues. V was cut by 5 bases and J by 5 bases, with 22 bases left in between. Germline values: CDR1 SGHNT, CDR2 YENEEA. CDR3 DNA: TGTGCCAGCAGCCCTGGGGACTGGGGAAGGTCTGACGAGCAGTACTTC. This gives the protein CASSPGDWGRSDEQYF.